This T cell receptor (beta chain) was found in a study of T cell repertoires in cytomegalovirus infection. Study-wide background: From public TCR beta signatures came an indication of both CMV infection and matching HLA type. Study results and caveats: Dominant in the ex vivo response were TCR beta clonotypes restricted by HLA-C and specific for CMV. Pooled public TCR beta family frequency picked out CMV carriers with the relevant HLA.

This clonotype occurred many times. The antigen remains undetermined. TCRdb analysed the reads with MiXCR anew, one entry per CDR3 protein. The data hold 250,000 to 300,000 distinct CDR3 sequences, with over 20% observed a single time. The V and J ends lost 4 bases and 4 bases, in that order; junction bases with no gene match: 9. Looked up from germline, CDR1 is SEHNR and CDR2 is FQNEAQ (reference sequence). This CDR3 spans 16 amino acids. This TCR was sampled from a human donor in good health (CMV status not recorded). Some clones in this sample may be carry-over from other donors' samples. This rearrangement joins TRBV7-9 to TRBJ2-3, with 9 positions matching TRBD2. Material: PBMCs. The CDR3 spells CASSSPGTSNADTQYF. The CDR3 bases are TGTGCCAGCAGCTCCCCCGGGACTAGCAACGCAGATACGCAGTATTTT.